This T cell receptor (beta chain) stems from a study of blood T cell repertoires in COVID-19. About the study: Whether acute or convalescent, the COVID-19 samples came from the United States, Italy and Spain. PBMCs, B-cell-depleted T cells, or T cells were the source of the cDNA or gDNA that made up the material.

Trimming cost V 2 bases and J 3 bases; bases outside gene matches: 7. Germline-derived CDR1 and CDR2 are PRHDT and FYEKMQ (reference sequence). CDR3 length: 17 amino acids. Original analysis: It was from reference gene primer amplification that nucleated cell counts were estimated. Only in-frame clones appear in the TCRdb table, and some are missing; sequencing was by immunoSEQ multiplex PCR. The V and J calls and the clone size are those of that table, but D and trimming were determined from the DNA. The table records some 240,000 clones, roughly 82% of them present only once. The chain recombines TRBV13 with TRBJ2-5, with 12 bases aligning to TRBD2. This TCR was recovered from a woman in her forties who had recovered from COVID-19. Source material: peripheral blood. The CDR3 region has the DNA TGTGCCAGCAGCTTATGGCTGACTAGCGGGGGAGAAGAGACCCAGTACTTC. Translating it yields CASSLWLTSGGEETQYF.